Presented here are 2 T cell receptor beta chains from one specimen sequenced in a study of graft-versus-host responses after intestinal transplantation. The table came from immunoSEQ multiplex PCR; TCRdb's copy has only in-frame clones and leaves some out. The sample consists of around 100,000 clones, around nine tenths of them appearing once. Their recognized antigens are unknown. Sequenced material: unstimulated CD4+ T cells sorted from spleen or lymph node cells, taken before transplant. Every receptor here comes from a human donor who was the organ donor for an intestinal transplant.

The genes are TRBV9 and TRBJ2-7; 14 nucleotides line up with TRBD2. Germline loops: CDR1 SGDLS, CDR2 YYNGEE. V trimming: 0 bases; J trimming: 6 bases; junction bases outside the gene matches: 2. The CDR3 contains 15 residues. The CDR3 DNA reads TGTGCCAGCAGCGTAGGCGGACTAGCGGGAGGCGAGCAGTACTTC. This sequence encodes CASSVGGLAGGEQYF.

This chain connects TRBV29-1 to TRBJ2-5; D is undetermined. CDR1 and CDR2 (germline): SQVTM, ANQGSEA. The CDR3 is 11 amino acids. V lost 7 bases and J lost 5, with 11 bases in between. The CDR3 region is CSADKVETQYF. The CDR3 nucleotides read TGCAGCGCTGATAAGGTGGAGACCCAGTACTTC.